These T cell receptor beta chains were read from a single sample in a study of T-cell memory formation after mild COVID-19. MiXCR, applied by TCRdb to the 5' RACE reads, yields one record per CDR3 protein. The sample yields 92,000 or so distinct CDR3 sequences, approximately 13% seen once. The sequenced material came from PBMCs or a T cell subset sorted from them (not recorded which). The receptors come from an adult woman who had mild COVID-19 (a few samples of this study predate the infection). Cell type and time point are not known. Each CDR3 is given with its conserved first and last residue. Fields, in order: V gene, clone size, J gene, D gene, CDR3 DNA, CDR3 protein. D genes are given only for firm matches. A row's size may be missing; if present it is once, few, many or a size class.

TRBV10-3	few	TRBJ2-3	TRBD2	TGTGCCATCAGTTTGACTAGCGGGGACACAGATACGCAGTATTTT	CAISLTSGDTDTQYF
TRBV2	-	TRBJ1-4	-	TGTGCCACGATCGGCGGCAGGGTGGACGAAAAACTGTTTTTT	CATIGGRVDEKLFF
TRBV20-1	-	TRBJ2-7	-	TGCAGTGCTAGAGATGACGGGAGTAGAGGGAACATCTACGAGCAGTACTTC	CSARDDGSRGNIYEQYF
TRBV4-1	-	TRBJ1-1	TRBD1	TGCGCCAGCAGCCACGCGACAGGGACTGAAGCTTTCTTT	CASSHATGTEAFF
TRBV12-3/TRBV12-4	-	TRBJ2-7	TRBD2	TGTGCCAGCAGTCTCTGGCGGGAGGGGTCCTACGAGCAGTACTTC	CASSLWREGSYEQYF
TRBV5-6	few	TRBJ2-1	-	TGTGCCAGCAGCTTCTCAATGGTTGAGCAGTTCTTC	CASSFSMVEQFF
TRBV7-9	-	TRBJ1-2	-	TGTGCCAGCAGCTTAGCGGCAGACTATGGCTACACCTTC	CASSLAADYGYTF
TRBV15	few	TRBJ1-5	-	TGTGCCACCAGCACGGCACTCCTCGGGGATCAGCCCCAGCATTTT	CATSTALLGDQPQHF
TRBV29-1	few	TRBJ2-2	-	TGCAGCGTCTACCCCGGGACAAACACCGGGGAGCTGTTTTTT	CSVYPGTNTGELFF
TRBV5-5	-	TRBJ2-4	-	TGTGCCAGCAGCTTTGGCGGGGGCGCGGACATTCAGTACTTC	CASSFGGGADIQYF
TRBV7-8	-	TRBJ2-3	-	TGTGCCAGCAGCTTAGGGGGCGGGATTATCACAGATACGCAGTATTTT	CASSLGGGIITDTQYF
TRBV28	few	TRBJ2-1	-	TGTGCCAGCAGTTTTCCCTCCAATGAGCAGTTCTTC	CASSFPSNEQFF
TRBV29-1	-	TRBJ1-3	-	TGCAGCGTTGAATATGAGAGGGCGCGTTACGGAAACACCATATATTTT	CSVEYERARYGNTIYF
TRBV6-5	few	TRBJ1-6	TRBD1	TGTGCCAGCAGGACAGGGGTTTCACCCCTCCACTTT	CASRTGVSPLHF
TRBV4-2	-	TRBJ2-7	-	TGTGCCAGCAGCCAAGCGACTAGCTCCTACGAGCAGTACTTC	CASSQATSSYEQYF
TRBV11-2	few	TRBJ1-1	-	TGTGCCAGCAATACCCGGGAAATTCATGAAGCTTTCTTT	CASNTREIHEAFF
TRBV6-5	-	TRBJ2-1	-	TGTGCCAGCAGTTACTCGGAGGACAATGAGCAGTTCTTC	CASSYSEDNEQFF
TRBV6-5	few	TRBJ2-5	-	TGTGCCAGCAGCCCCCTGGGTGGACAGCAAGAGACCCAGTACTTC	CASSPLGGQQETQYF
TRBV4-1	-	TRBJ2-7	TRBD1	TGCGCCAGCAAGAACTACCCGTCAGACAGGGATTCCTACGAGCAGTACTTC	CASKNYPSDRDSYEQYF
TRBV19	-	TRBJ1-5	-	TGTGCCAGTAGTATCTGGGGGAGGGGTCAGCCCCAGCATTTT	CASSIWGRGQPQHF
TRBV28	-	TRBJ2-7	-	TGTGCCAGCAGAGAGATACAAGACGCCTACGAGCAGTACTTC	CASREIQDAYEQYF
TRBV6-5	few	TRBJ2-2	-	TGTGCCAGCAGTTACGGGGGTACGAACACCGGGGAGCTGTTTTTT	CASSYGGTNTGELFF
TRBV2	-	TRBJ2-5	TRBD2	TGTGCCAGCAGCCTGACTAGCGGGAGGCAAGAGACCCAGTACTTC	CASSLTSGRQETQYF
TRBV24-1	-	TRBJ2-1	-	TGTGCCACCAGTGACCTAGGGACAGGCGGCGGGGGCATCTACAATGAGCAGTTCTTC	CATSDLGTGGGGIYNEQFF
TRBV4-1	-	TRBJ2-3	TRBD1	TGCGCCAGCAGCCCGGACAGGGGGCAAACAGATACGCAGTATTTT	CASSPDRGQTDTQYF
TRBV12-3/TRBV12-4	-	TRBJ2-3	TRBD2	TGTGCCAGCAGTTCTCCGGGACTAGCGGGAGTTTCAGATACGCAGTATTTT	CASSSPGLAGVSDTQYF
TRBV24-1	-	TRBJ2-5	-	TGTGCCACCGGAACTAAAGAGACCCAGTACTTC	CATGTKETQYF
TRBV11-3	-	TRBJ2-7	-	TGTGCCAGCAGCGATTATCGAGGGCGGGAAGCCGAGCAGTACTTC	CASSDYRGREAEQYF
TRBV7-9	few	TRBJ1-1	TRBD1	TGTGCCAGCAGCTGGAAAGACAGGGCCGGGACTGAAGCTTTCTTT	CASSWKDRAGTEAFF
TRBV4-3	-	TRBJ2-1	-	TGCGCCAGCAGCCCCAAACGGTACAATGAGCAGTTCTTC	CASSPKRYNEQFF
TRBV5-1	-	TRBJ2-7	TRBD1	TGCGCCAGCAGCCCGGACAGGGATGTATCCCCTTCCTACGAGCAGTACTTC	CASSPDRDVSPSYEQYF
TRBV6-5	-	TRBJ1-1	-	TGTGCCAGCTCCCCGACGCAGGGATCCACTGAAGCTTTCTTT	CASSPTQGSTEAFF
TRBV12-3/TRBV12-4	-	TRBJ1-1	-	TGTGCCAGCAGCCCGGCGTTCGCGACTGAAGCTTTCTTT	CASSPAFATEAFF
TRBV20-1	-	TRBJ1-2	TRBD1	TGCAGTGTCAAGGACAGGGGTATACCTAACTATGGCTACACCTTC	CSVKDRGIPNYGYTF
TRBV4-3	few	TRBJ2-7	TRBD2	TGCGCCAGCAGCCAAGGGGAGGGGCCAAGCTCCTACGAGCAGTACTTC	CASSQGEGPSSYEQYF
TRBV6-1	many	TRBJ2-6	-	TGTGCCAGCAGTGACAACTCTGGGGCCAACGTCCTGACTTTC	CASSDNSGANVLTF
TRBV7-9	few	TRBJ2-3	TRBD2	TGTGCCAGCAGCCCCCCAGCGGGACCCAGCACAGATACGCAGTATTTT	CASSPPAGPSTDTQYF
TRBV7-6	few	TRBJ2-7	TRBD1	TGTGCCAGCAGCTTAGACAGGGGCGACGAGCAGTACTTC	CASSLDRGDEQYF
TRBV14	-	TRBJ2-7	TRBD2	TGTGCCAGCAGCCAGGCATCTAGCGGCGTCTACGAGCAGTACTTC	CASSQASSGVYEQYF
TRBV10-3	few	TRBJ2-5	-	TGTGCCACTGGACCATCCCCTGGGACCCAGTACTTC	CATGPSPGTQYF
TRBV19	-	TRBJ2-5	-	TGTGCCTCAGGACCACAAGAGACCCAGTACTTC	CASGPQETQYF
TRBV7-2	few	TRBJ2-7	-	TGTGCCAGCAGCTTACCAGCCTCCTACGAGCAGTACTTC	CASSLPASYEQYF
TRBV6-2/TRBV6-3	-	TRBJ2-6	-	TGTGCCAGCACGAGCAAGGGCCCCTCCGGGGCCAACGTCCTGACTTTC	CASTSKGPSGANVLTF
TRBV7-6	-	TRBJ2-1	TRBD2	TGTGCCAGCAGCTGGCGGGGGGGCGGCGATGAGCAGTTCTTC	CASSWRGGGDEQFF
TRBV2	-	TRBJ1-2	TRBD1	TGTGCCAGCACTCCAGGACAGGGTCTTTATCGCTATGGCTACACCTTC	CASTPGQGLYRYGYTF
TRBV7-9	-	TRBJ1-1	-	TGTGCCAGCACTCGTAAGGTTACTGAAGCTTTCTTT	CASTRKVTEAFF
TRBV27	few	TRBJ2-3	TRBD2	TGTGCCAGCAGTTTACTTATAGCGGGGGCCCGCACAGATACGCAGTATTTT	CASSLLIAGARTDTQYF
TRBV20-1	-	TRBJ1-1	-	TGCAGTGCTAGAGAGACGGGACCAACGGAAGCTTTCTTT	CSARETGPTEAFF
TRBV29-1	few	TRBJ2-1	-	TGCAGCGTTCTATACAATGAGCAGTTCTTC	CSVLYNEQFF
TRBV7-8	few	TRBJ1-2	TRBD1	TGTGCCAGCAGCTTAGGGGACAGCGGGAACACCTTC	CASSLGDSGNTF